The T cell receptor beta chain described here comes from a study of OX40 agonist ivuxolimab in advanced cancers. Overall study context: Cancers in dose escalation were hepatocellular, melanoma, renal cell and head and neck. Participants, 75% to 90% male, averaged roughly 60 years of age, ranging from roughly 23 to 90. Enrollees could have had prior anti-PD-1, anti-PD-L1 or anti-CTLA-4 therapy, which 40% had received.

As regards this clone: Its antigen is not identified.

Produced via immunoSEQ multiplex PCR; TCRdb's table is partial and in-frame only. The table lists fewer than 14,000 clones, about 85% of them singletons. Trimming took off 6 bases at V and 1 base at J, with 8 bases between the two ends. CDR3 length: 13 residues. Germline CDR1 SGHNT, CDR2 YENEEA. Study-wide findings and caveats: In CD8+ T cells, expanded clones were on average more numerous than in CD4+.

The input for sequencing was CD4+ or CD8+ T cells sorted from blood, taken in a trial of the OX40 agonist ivuxolimab. This rearrangement joins TRBV11-3 to TRBJ2-3; TRBD1 might be the D (5 bases). The TCR originated in an adult with an advanced solid tumor such as melanoma, head and neck, liver or kidney cancer. CDR3 sequence: CASRLRGTDTQYF. DNA for the CDR3: TGTGCCAGCAGACTCAGGGGCACAGATACGCAGTATTTT.